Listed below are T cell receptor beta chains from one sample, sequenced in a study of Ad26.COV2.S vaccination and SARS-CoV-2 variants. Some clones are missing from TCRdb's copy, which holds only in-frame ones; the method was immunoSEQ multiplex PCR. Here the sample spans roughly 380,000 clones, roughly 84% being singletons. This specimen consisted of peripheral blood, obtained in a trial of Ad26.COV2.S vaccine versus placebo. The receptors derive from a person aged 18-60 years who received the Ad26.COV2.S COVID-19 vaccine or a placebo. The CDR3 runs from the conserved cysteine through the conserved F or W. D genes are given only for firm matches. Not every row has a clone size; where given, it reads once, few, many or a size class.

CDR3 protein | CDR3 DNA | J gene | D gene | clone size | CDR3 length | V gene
CASSVGGAVMPYEQYF | TGTGCCAGCAGCGTAGGTGGGGCAGTAATGCCCTACGAGCAGTACTTC | TRBJ2-7 | . | . | 16 | TRBV9
CATSDSGRGAGETQYF | TGTGCCACCAGTGATTCGGGCAGGGGAGCTGGAGAGACCCAGTACTTC | TRBJ2-5 | . | . | 16 | TRBV24-1
CAISWDGNTEAFF | TGTGCCATCAGTTGGGACGGGAACACTGAAGCTTTCTTT | TRBJ1-1 | . | . | 13 | TRBV10-3
CASSTDRGGSPLHF | TGTGCCAGTAGTACTGACAGGGGAGGCTCACCCCTCCACTTT | TRBJ1-6 | TRBD1 | . | 14 | TRBV19
CASSPGTGSQPQHF | TGCGCCAGCAGCCCCGGGACAGGGAGTCAGCCCCAGCATTTT | TRBJ1-5 | TRBD1 | few | 14 | TRBV4-3
CASSADRGPNQPQHF | TGTGCCAGCAGCGCGGACAGGGGGCCCAATCAGCCCCAGCATTTT | TRBJ1-5 | TRBD1 | . | 15 | TRBV2
CASSPRLAGAADTQYF | TGTGCCAGCAGCCCGCGACTAGCGGGGGCTGCAGATACGCAGTATTTT | TRBJ2-3 | TRBD2 | . | 16 | TRBV7-2
CASSSERGMGGELFF | TGTGCTAGCAGCTCAGAGCGGGGAATGGGCGGGGAGCTGTTTTTT | TRBJ2-2 | TRBD2 | many | 15 | TRBV7-7
CASSLGQGFNSPLHF | TGTGCCAGCAGCTTGGGGCAGGGTTTTAATTCACCCCTCCACTTT | TRBJ1-6 | . | . | 15 | TRBV5-5
CASSAAGGHGNEQFF | TGTGCCAGCAGCGCCGCGGGGGGTCACGGGAATGAGCAGTTCTTC | TRBJ2-1 | TRBD2 | . | 15 | TRBV9
CAIRESGGGTDTQYF | TGTGCCATCCGGGAGAGCGGGGGAGGCACAGATACGCAGTATTTT | TRBJ2-3 | TRBD2 | . | 15 | TRBV10-3
CASSARQGGDYGYTF | TGTGCCAGCAGCGCAAGACAGGGGGGCGACTATGGCTACACCTTC | TRBJ1-2 | TRBD1 | . | 15 | TRBV9
CASSGGPRDNPYEQYF | TGTGCCAGCAGCGGTGGGCCCCGGGACAACCCCTACGAGCAGTACTTC | TRBJ2-7 | . | . | 16 | TRBV6-6
CASRQTGEYEKLFF | TGTGCCAGCAGACAGACAGGGGAATACGAAAAACTGTTTTTT | TRBJ1-4 | TRBD1 | . | 14 | TRBV6-5
CASSLGSFQETQYF | TGCGCCAGCAGCTTAGGCAGTTTCCAAGAGACCCAGTACTTC | TRBJ2-5 | . | . | 14 | TRBV5-1
CSGNRDTVRTEAFF | TGCAGCGGGAACCGGGACACGGTGCGCACTGAAGCTTTCTTT | TRBJ1-1 | . | . | 14 | TRBV29-1
CASSYDGGITYEQYF | TGTGCCAGCAGTTACGACGGAGGAATCACCTACGAGCAGTACTTC | TRBJ2-7 | . | . | 15 | TRBV6-5
CASTIPGTRGTEAFF | TGTGCCAGTACCATACCGGGAACTCGGGGCACTGAAGCTTTCTTT | TRBJ1-1 | . | . | 15 | TRBV19
CASSYPPGRMNTEAFF | TGTGCCAGCAGTTACCCTCCGGGGCGCATGAACACTGAAGCTTTCTTT | TRBJ1-1 | . | . | 16 | TRBV6-5
CASSLGDSNQPQHF | TGTGCCAGTAGTTTGGGGGATAGCAATCAGCCCCAGCATTTT | TRBJ1-5 | . | few | 14 | TRBV19
CASSADRDSPLHF | TGTGCCAGCAGCGCCGACAGGGATTCACCCCTCCACTTT | TRBJ1-6 | TRBD1 | . | 13 | TRBV2
CAWRPGGMAYGYTF | TGTGCCTGGAGACCCGGGGGGATGGCATATGGCTACACCTTC | TRBJ1-2 | . | once | 14 | TRBV30
CSAPGQGFHNEQFF | TGCAGCGCCCCGGGACAGGGGTTTCACAATGAGCAGTTCTTC | TRBJ2-1 | TRBD1 | . | 14 | TRBV29-1
CASSEALPRGYGNTIYF | TGTGCCAGCAGTGAAGCGCTTCCCAGAGGGTATGGAAACACCATATATTTT | TRBJ1-3 | . | . | 17 | TRBV6-1
CASSLAGQGWYGYTF | TGTGCCAGCAGCTTGGCGGGACAGGGGTGGTATGGCTACACCTTC | TRBJ1-2 | TRBD1 | . | 15 | TRBV5-6
CASSPRDRRTEAFF | TGTGCCAGCAGCCCCAGGGACAGACGAACTGAAGCTTTCTTT | TRBJ1-1 | TRBD1 | . | 14 | TRBV3-1/TRBV3-2
CSVEDNLVTEAFF | TGCAGCGTTGAAGATAACCTTGTAACTGAAGCTTTCTTT | TRBJ1-1 | . | few | 13 | TRBV29-1
CASSIDGFYGYTF | TGTGCCAGTAGTATAGACGGGTTCTATGGCTACACCTTC | TRBJ1-2 | . | once | 13 | TRBV19
CASSLRDRGFGYTF | TGTGCCAGCAGCTTGCGGGACAGGGGATTCGGCTACACCTTC | TRBJ1-2 | TRBD1 | . | 14 | TRBV5-4
CASGLGTQNTIYF | TGTGCTAGTGGTTTGGGGACACAAAACACCATATATTTT | TRBJ1-3 | . | . | 13 | TRBV12-5
CASSPGGSGNTIYF | TGTGCCAGCTCACCAGGCGGCTCTGGAAACACCATATATTTT | TRBJ1-3 | . | . | 14 | TRBV18
CASSYGRVRMRNTEAFF | TGTGCCAGCAGCTATGGCCGGGTACGGATGAGGAACACTGAAGCTTTCTTT | TRBJ1-1 | . | . | 17 | TRBV7-2
CAGQGTDTQYF | TGTGCCGGACAGGGGACAGATACGCAGTATTTT | TRBJ2-3 | TRBD1 | . | 11 | TRBV30
CATSRGGQGTYEQYF | TGTGCCACCAGCAGAGGGGGACAGGGGACCTACGAGCAGTACTTC | TRBJ2-7 | TRBD1 | . | 15 | TRBV15
CASSLGSQRGRYTGELFF | TGTGCCAGCAGTTTAGGGAGCCAGCGGGGGAGATACACCGGGGAGCTGTTTTTT | TRBJ2-2 | TRBD2 | . | 18 | TRBV27
CASSRLDRGDYGYTF | TGTGCCAGCAGCCGGCTGGACAGGGGGGACTATGGCTACACCTTC | TRBJ1-2 | TRBD1 | . | 15 | TRBV3-1/TRBV3-2
CASSQGTGGIAEAFF | TGTGCCAGCAGCCAAGGGACAGGGGGCATCGCTGAAGCTTTCTTT | TRBJ1-1 | TRBD1 | many | 15 | TRBV5-8
CASSFGYNEQFF | TGTGCCAGCAGCTTCGGCTACAATGAGCAGTTCTTC | TRBJ2-1 | . | . | 12 | TRBV7-6
CASSYGGQGGYEQYF | TGTGCCAGCAGTTACGGTGGACAGGGGGGGTACGAGCAGTACTTC | TRBJ2-7 | TRBD1 | . | 15 | TRBV6-5
CASTPPTRLAGFSYEQYF | TGTGCTAGCACCCCTCCTACAAGGCTTGCGGGGTTCTCCTACGAGCAGTACTTC | TRBJ2-7 | . | . | 18 | TRBV7-7
CASSRGLDGEETQYF | TGTGCCAGCAGCCGCGGCCTGGACGGGGAAGAGACCCAGTACTTC | TRBJ2-5 | . | . | 15 | TRBV5-6
CASSWGQGSHYGYTF | TGTGCCAGCAGTTGGGGACAGGGATCTCACTATGGCTACACCTTC | TRBJ1-2 | TRBD1 | . | 15 | TRBV6-2/TRBV6-3
CASSTFSWEPQHF | TGTGCCAGCAGTACTTTTTCATGGGAGCCCCAGCATTTT | TRBJ1-5 | . | . | 13 | TRBV27
CASSKEGGPGDYGYTF | TGTGCCAGCAGCAAAGAGGGGGGGCCTGGGGACTATGGCTACACCTTC | TRBJ1-2 | . | few | 16 | TRBV21-1
CASSPREGALDGYTF | TGTGCCAGCAGCCCCCGAGAGGGGGCTCTAGACGGCTACACCTTC | TRBJ1-2 | TRBD1 | . | 15 | TRBV6-2/TRBV6-3
CASSQGLSTEAFF | TGCGCCAGCAGCCAAGGTTTATCCACTGAAGCTTTCTTT | TRBJ1-1 | . | . | 13 | TRBV4-1
CASSFRGAQTQYF | TGTGCCAGCAGCTTTAGGGGCGCGCAGACCCAGTACTTC | TRBJ2-5 | . | . | 13 | TRBV11-1
CASSETAGAYNEQFF | TGTGCCAGCAGTGAAACAGCGGGGGCCTACAATGAGCAGTTCTTC | TRBJ2-1 | TRBD2 | . | 15 | TRBV2
CASSQRTGDNEKLFF | TGTGCCAGCAGCCAACGGACAGGGGATAATGAAAAACTGTTTTTT | TRBJ1-4 | TRBD1 | . | 15 | TRBV4-2
CASSQNGELFF | TGTGCCAGCAGCCAAAACGGGGAGCTGTTTTTT | TRBJ2-2 | . | . | 11 | TRBV4-2
CASSYLNTIYF | TGCGCCAGCAGCTATTTAAACACCATATATTTT | TRBJ1-3 | . | . | 11 | TRBV5-1
CASSWGRNQPQHF | TGTGCCAGCAGTTGGGGTCGCAATCAGCCCCAGCATTTT | TRBJ1-5 | . | . | 13 | TRBV27
CASSLYRQGGNYTF | TGTGCCAGCAGTTTATATCGGCAGGGTGGTAACTACACCTTC | TRBJ1-2 | . | once | 14 | TRBV27
CASSAGWNEQFF | TGTGCCAGCAGTGCCGGTTGGAATGAGCAGTTCTTC | TRBJ2-1 | . | . | 12 | TRBV27
CAWSPPGQSIEAFF | TGTGCCTGGAGTCCACCGGGACAGAGTATAGAAGCTTTCTTT | TRBJ1-1 | TRBD1 | . | 14 | TRBV30
CASSYTGGGTQYF | TGCGCCAGCAGCTACACAGGGGGAGGTACGCAGTATTTT | TRBJ2-3 | TRBD1 | . | 13 | TRBV5-1
CAWSLTPGLDTEAFF | TGTGCCTGGAGTCTTACGCCGGGGTTGGACACTGAAGCTTTCTTT | TRBJ1-1 | . | . | 15 | TRBV30
CASSFLDRGSEQYF | TGTGCCAGCAGCTTCCTGGACAGGGGTTCCGAGCAGTACTTC | TRBJ2-7 | TRBD1 | . | 14 | TRBV13
CASTKGNSPLHF | TGTGCCAGCACCAAGGGTAATTCACCCCTCCACTTT | TRBJ1-6 | . | . | 12 | TRBV27
CASTDFLVRQLNEQFF | TGTGCCAGCACCGACTTCCTTGTGAGACAGTTGAATGAGCAGTTCTTC | TRBJ2-1 | . | . | 16 | TRBV7-9